This TCR beta chain was captured in a study of T cells expressing NK-cell markers. From its re-call of the 5' RACE reads, TCRdb lists each CDR3 protein once, without DNA. This sample's clone table lists 140,000 to 150,000 distinct CDR3 sequences. The CDR3 is 15 amino acids. Germline V gene lookup returns CDR1 MNHEY and CDR2 SMNVEV (reference sequence). The J gene is TRBJ2-2, the V gene TRBV27; TCRdb indicates TRBD2, and absent DNA this call remains unverified. This clonotype originated in a man between 18 and 35 years old in good health. What was sequenced was blood T cells: a sorted CD56 or NKG2C T cell subset, CD4+ or CD8+ T cells, or bulk PBMC T cells (not recorded which). CDR3 loop: CASSLGLTNTGELFF.